This T cell receptor (beta chain) was recorded in a study of cytomegalovirus exposure and HLA in healthy donors (dated by TCRdb to between 2016 and 2019). A note on the overall study: An earlier analysis of approximately 550 of the donors reported 250 to 300 Gb of sequence data and some 120 million unique TCR beta sequences from about 200 million T cells. An early release that covered some 640 HLA-typed donors contained about 300 gigabases of sequencing data and around 80 million unique TCR sequences. Of the roughly 410 genotyped donors, roughly 80% were placed in the genetic ancestry cluster associated with self-reported Caucasian donors. The study aimed to test whether cataloging public T cell receptors could reveal signatures of past pathogen exposure. The T cell repertoires of under 700 subjects were profiled by immunosequencing and related to cytomegalovirus serostatus. A separate validation cohort of approximately 120 different subjects was used in addition to the 666-subject first cohort. To predict cytomegalovirus infection status, the study brought together high-throughput TCR immunosequencing, statistical association of individual TCRs with disease status, and machine learning. To study patterns of TCR occurrence, a later analysis re-analyzed previously published TCR beta repertoires from several hundred donors and added high-resolution HLA genotyping. In the later analysis, no new phenotypic data were used to find candidate immune exposures; instead, reliance was placed on TCR beta sequences and their occurrence across donors. In an earlier analysis of a few hundred of the donors, high-throughput TCR beta sequencing was used to judge whether each TCR beta V gene segment behaved as functional or pseudogenic. Donor age, sex, ethnicity and CMV serostatus were compiled together with the repertoire data. A later genetic analysis used genome-wide SNP genotypes for about 60% of the roughly 700 donors, treating that subset as a discovery cohort. Every discovery cohort repertoire had been produced on one sequencing platform. HLA typing included class I and class II loci at four-digit resolution. The number of donors typed differed by locus, with about 629-640 for A, B, C, DRB1 and DQB1, roughly 520 for DQA1, 600 to 610 for DPA1, and approximately 470 for DPB1. Because of strong linkage in the cohort, roughly five DR-DQ haplotypes were treated as single units for association and clustering. Among about 410 genotyped donors of the cohort, an average of around 220,000 unique TCR beta nucleotide sequences was sequenced per donor, of which about 19% were non-productive. The study at large found these results: The sequencing pipeline was judged likely to have produced a cluster of highly shared sequence variants as a technical artifact. In both the original and validation cohorts, the classifier was reported to diagnose cytomegalovirus status with high specificity and sensitivity. Because HLA typing was unavailable for some donors at each locus, only the typed subset was used in association tests. Correlated functional status among segregating V segments might be attributable to linkage disequilibrium, but an unknown experimental factor could not be ruled out. According to the authors, the approach could potentially be generalized to other disease states and immunological phenotypes. Immune exposure information for the cohort was limited to CMV serostatus. Roughly uniform sequencing depth across donors was assumed in presence/absence analyses, although this assumption may not hold. Specific HLA alleles were associated with 16,951 TCR beta sequences at a false discovery rate of 0.05 in a later analysis. In a later genetic analysis, a missense DCLRE1C variant was associated with V-gene and J-gene trimming of TCR beta chains, and the association was replicated in an independent cohort. In a later genetic analysis, fewer N-insertions in productive TCRs were reported among donors in an Asian-associated ancestry cluster than the roughly 670-donor mean. Because counts were too low, seventeen rarely observed V segments, including chromosome 9 orphons, were left out of the earlier analysis of several hundred of the donors. A further reported finding was that TCR beta sequences accurately predicted the HLA-A and HLA-B alleles for most subjects in the first cohort. In a later analysis, several top co-occurrence clusters were reported to appear linked to parvovirus B19, influenza, CMV and Epstein-Barr virus. Only TCR beta chains were sequenced in this cohort, and the absence of alpha or paired-chain data limited detectable features. When HLA alleles, especially DR and DQ, strongly co-occurred, attributing TCR associations to individual alleles was difficult. Most CMV-associated TCR beta chains appeared to be HLA-restricted in a later analysis, and the HLA associations seemed to be driven largely by CMV exposure. The study gave a list of some 150 TCR beta chains associated with cytomegalovirus. Some IMGT-functional V segments, including TRBV6-2 and TRBV6-3, could not be distinguished by the 87-base-pair reads and were therefore excluded. In vitro tests confirmed that a few of the cytomegalovirus-associated TCR beta chains recognize cytomegalovirus antigens. A later analysis found that HLA-associated TCR beta chains were more clonally expanded and had lower generation probabilities than equally common non-associated chains. In a later analysis, the rate of TCR association differed among HLA loci, with DRB1 alleles having the most associated TCRs and HLA-C alleles having the fewest. While some public TCRs were present in many individuals, most TCR sequences turned up only very rarely across donors. Broadly in line with IMGT annotations, most TCR beta V segments showed up in productive rearrangements about 87% or about 30% of the time in an earlier analysis of around 550 of the donors.

In total, fewer than 750 healthy bone marrow donors made up the cohort. At the time of sampling, all cohort members were nominally healthy, though unrecorded immune exposures were likely present. The donor was CMV seropositive and belonged to the group of more than 250 seropositive cohort members. A peripheral blood sample was collected from each donor, and TCR beta sequencing was performed on peripheral blood mononuclear cells. The Qiagen DNeasy Blood Extraction Kit was used to extract genomic DNA from the blood cell samples. The CDR3 goes from the cysteine to the phenylalanine over 15 residues. The sequence is cut down to CDR3 DNA, 45 bases in frame from base 1. The CDR1 and CDR2 encoded by the germline V gene are SGHRS and YFSETQ. The junction shows trimming of 0 bases on V and 0 bases on J, plus 7 bases between the germline ends. With respect to this clone: Its cognate antigen has yet to be identified. Base qualities are missing; no much larger clone stands one base away.

The library relied on the immunoSEQ multiplex PCR assay. For the multiplex PCR, a mixture combining 60 forward primers for TCR Vbeta segments and 13 reverse primers for TCR Jbeta segments was used. The CDR3 region of rearranged TCR beta genes was amplified from genomic DNA by a multiplex PCR assay. On the Illumina HiSeq System, the amplified TCR beta libraries were sequenced as 87-base-pair reads. Processing in the source paper ran as follows. Across the 700 or so repertoires, a later analysis counted 80 million or so unique TCR beta chains, roughly 11 million of which were shared by at least two donors. A nearest-neighbor algorithm error-corrected the raw reads and collapsed the reads into unique sequences, merging closely related sequences to remove PCR and sequencing errors. Alignment of CDR3 sequences to IMGT reference sequences was used to assign V, D and J gene segments. For a sequence to be retained, a match of at least six nucleotides was required to both a V gene segment and a J gene segment. A rearrangement counted as productive if the CDR3 had no stop codons and remained in frame with V and J, and every other rearrangement counted as non-productive. CDR3 was defined by IMGT convention, running from the second conserved V-encoded cysteine to the conserved J-encoded phenylalanine. The earlier analysis of some 580 of the donors excluded any sequence lacking an unambiguous match to a single V gene segment. In an earlier analysis of 587 of the donors, V segments were called functional above 56.7% productive rearrangements and were called segregating when the between-donor standard deviation exceeded 5%. A statistical classification framework was built to diagnose cytomegalovirus status from the catalog of TCR beta chain sequences. In a later analysis, TCR nucleotide sequences were compared against IMGT/GENE-DB human TR gene sequences so that V and J genes could be assigned. A later analysis assigned CDR3 sequences and most-parsimonious VDJ recombination scenarios with the TCRdist pipeline. In a later analysis, each TCR beta chain was defined by its CDR3 amino acid sequence together with its V-gene family, and reads lacking a unique V-gene family were excluded. In a later analysis, 450 to 600 highly shared, low-generation-probability nucleotide sequences were removed to address suspected cross-contamination and a sequencing artifact. In a later analysis, a clonal expansion index was calculated for each public chain from normalized within-repertoire ranks of inferred template counts. In a later analysis, generation probabilities were computed using a VDJ recombination model fitted to out-of-frame rearrangements, and the results were checked against IGoR. A later analysis scored TCR-TCR, TCR-HLA and TCR-CMV co-occurrence with hypergeometric tests, applying a repertoire-size bias correction to TCR pairs. To estimate false discovery rates, a later analysis permuted the HLA or CMV assignments 20 times. In a later analysis, co-occurring TCRs were grouped using DBSCAN, and TCRdist sequence similarity was added for clustering within HLA-allele-positive subsets. For co-occurrence clustering, repertoires with fewer than 30,000 or more than 120,000 public chains were excluded, along with four to six repertoires with anomalous nucleotide sharing. TCRdb stores this immuneACCESS table with in-frame sequences only. Part of the clones is absent; in the studies checked, under half of the shortfall reflects unresolved V genes, and no reason is known for the rest. V, J and clone size reflect that table, while D and trimming were determined from the DNA. The sample table lists approximately 150,000 clones, around 80% of them with a count of one. Around 3% of the sample is taken by the ten largest.

The sequence was obtained from a man younger than 35 in good health and CMV-seropositive. Recombination linked TRBV5-1 to TRBJ2-1; no D segment can be confidently identified. The sequenced sample consisted of PBMCs. In nucleotide form, the sequence is TGCGCCAGCAGCTTGGAAGCGAACTCCTACAATGAGCAGTTCTTC. It translates as CASSLEANSYNEQFF.